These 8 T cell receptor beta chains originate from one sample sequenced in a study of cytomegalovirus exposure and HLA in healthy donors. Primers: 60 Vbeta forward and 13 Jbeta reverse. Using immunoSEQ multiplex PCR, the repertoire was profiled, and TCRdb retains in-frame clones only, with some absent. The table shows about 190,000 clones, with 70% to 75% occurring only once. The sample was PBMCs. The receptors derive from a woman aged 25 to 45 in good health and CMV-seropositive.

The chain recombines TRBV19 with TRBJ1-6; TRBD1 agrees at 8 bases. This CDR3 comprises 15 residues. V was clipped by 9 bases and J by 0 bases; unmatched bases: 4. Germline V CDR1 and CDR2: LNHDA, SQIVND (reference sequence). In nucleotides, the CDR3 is TGTGCCAGCCGGACAGGGAGCTCCTATAATTCACCCCTCCACTTT. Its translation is CASRTGSSYNSPLHF.

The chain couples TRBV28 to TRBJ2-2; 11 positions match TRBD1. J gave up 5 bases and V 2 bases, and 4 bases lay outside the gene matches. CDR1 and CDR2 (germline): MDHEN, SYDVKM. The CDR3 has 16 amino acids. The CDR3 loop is CASSLRGQGGTGELFF. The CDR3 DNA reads TGTGCCAGCAGTTTAAGGGGACAGGGGGGAACCGGGGAGCTGTTTTTT.

In DNA, the CDR3 is TGTGCCAGCAGCTTAGATCGGCAGTTAGATTGGAGGGAAAAACTGTTTTTT. It is translated as CASSLDRQLDWREKLFF. This chain connects TRBV11-2 to TRBJ1-4; D is ambiguous. CDR3 size: 17 residues. The V end was cut by 0 bases, the J end by 8 bases, with 19 bases between. From germline, CDR1 is SGHAT and CDR2 FQNNGV.

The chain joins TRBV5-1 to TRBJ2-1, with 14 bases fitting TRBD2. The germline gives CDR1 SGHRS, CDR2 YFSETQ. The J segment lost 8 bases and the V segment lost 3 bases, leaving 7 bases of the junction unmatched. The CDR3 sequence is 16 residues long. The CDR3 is CASSSRLAGGADEQFF. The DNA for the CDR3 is TGCGCCAGCAGCTCGAGACTAGCGGGAGGGGCCGATGAGCAGTTCTTC.

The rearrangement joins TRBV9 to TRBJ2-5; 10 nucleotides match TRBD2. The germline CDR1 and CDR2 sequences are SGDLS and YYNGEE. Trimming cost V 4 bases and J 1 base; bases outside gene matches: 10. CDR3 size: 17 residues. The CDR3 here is CASSPTSGLPLQETQYF. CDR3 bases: TGTGCCAGCAGCCCGACTAGCGGGTTACCCCTCCAAGAGACCCAGTACTTC.

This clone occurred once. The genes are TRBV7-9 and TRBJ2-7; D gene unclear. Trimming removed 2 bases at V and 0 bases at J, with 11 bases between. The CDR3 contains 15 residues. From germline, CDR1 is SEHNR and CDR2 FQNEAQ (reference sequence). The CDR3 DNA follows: TGTGCCAGCAGCTTATCGGCGGAAAGCTCCTACGAGCAGTACTTC. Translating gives CASSLSAESSYEQYF.

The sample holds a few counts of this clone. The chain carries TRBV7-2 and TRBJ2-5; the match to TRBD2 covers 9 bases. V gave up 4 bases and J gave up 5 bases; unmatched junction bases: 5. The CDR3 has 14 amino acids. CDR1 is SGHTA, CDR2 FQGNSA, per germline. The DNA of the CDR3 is TGTGCCAGCAGCTCGAGACTAGCGGTGGAGACCCAGTACTTC. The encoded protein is CASSSRLAVETQYF. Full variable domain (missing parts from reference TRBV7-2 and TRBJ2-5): GAGVSQSPSNKVTEKGKDVELRCDPISGHTALYWYRQSLGQGLEFLIYFQGNSAPDKSGLPSDRFSAERTGGSVSTLTIQRTQQEDSAVYLCASSSRLAVETQYFGPGTRLLVL.

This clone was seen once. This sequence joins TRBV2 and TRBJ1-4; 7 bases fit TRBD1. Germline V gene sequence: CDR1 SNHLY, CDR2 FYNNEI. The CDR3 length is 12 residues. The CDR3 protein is CVSRQGVEKLFF. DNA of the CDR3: TGTGTCAGTAGACAGGGTGTAGAAAAACTGTTTTTT.